Listed here are 19 T cell receptor beta chains from one sample, sequenced in a study of cytomegalovirus exposure and HLA in healthy donors. The PCR was carried out with 60 Vbeta primers and 13 Jbeta primers. Only in-frame clones appear in the TCRdb table, and some are missing; sequencing was by immunoSEQ multiplex PCR. The sample carries around 200,000 clones, 75% to 85% recorded once. Sequenced material: PBMCs. These receptors were taken from a girl aged 2-10 years in good health and CMV-seropositive.

The genes are TRBV5-1 and TRBJ2-2; 7 bases are shared with TRBD1. V dropped 4 bases and J dropped 6; count of bases not matched to a gene: 6. Germline V gene sequence: CDR1 SGHRS, CDR2 YFSETQ. This CDR3 region has 14 residues. CDR3 DNA sequence: TGCGCCAGCAGCATAGAAAGGGGGCCCGGGGAGCTGTTTTTT. It is translated as CASSIERGPGELFF.

The rearrangement uses TRBV7-3 and TRBJ2-5; D is perhaps TRBD2 (6 bases). This CDR3 region has 14 residues. V lost 5 bases and J 5 bases, leaving 15 bases between the germline ends. From germline, CDR1 is SGHTA and CDR2 FQGTGA. This CDR3 is CASSGGTVGETQYF. The CDR3 DNA follows: TGTGCCAGCAGCGGGGGGACGGTGGGGGAGACCCAGTACTTC.

This chain uses TRBV5-4 with TRBJ2-1, with 10 bases lining up with TRBD1. This CDR3 region has 15 residues. With 6 bases clipped from V and 4 bases from J, the junction kept 7 bases outside the gene matches. The germline CDR1 and CDR2 sequences are SGHNT and YYREEE (reference sequence). Written as DNA, the CDR3 is TGTGCCAGCACCCCCGGGACAGGGGAATACAATGAGCAGTTCTTC. Translated, it gives CASTPGTGEYNEQFF.

V and J are TRBV5-1 and TRBJ1-2, with TRBD1 identical over 7 bases. The ends lost 3 bases at V and 7 bases at J; junction bases unmatched: 18. Germline CDR1 and CDR2: SGHRS and YFSETQ. The CDR3 spans 17 residues. The CDR3 is CASSSGRGPRGTSGYTF. The CDR3 DNA reads as TGCGCCAGCAGCTCTGGACGGGGCCCCAGGGGGACCTCTGGCTACACCTTC.

V and J are TRBV28 and TRBJ2-7; D is possibly TRBD1 (6 bases). From germline, CDR1 is MDHEN and CDR2 SYDVKM. The germline V and J ends were trimmed by 4 bases and 1 base, with 8 bases remaining between them. This CDR3 contains 13 residues. The CDR3 nucleotides are TGTGCCAGCAGTTGGACAGCTTCCTACGAGCAGTACTTC. It encodes CASSWTASYEQYF.

As regards this clone: The junction does not match germline at one end; this may be a read error. The gene calls are TRBV2 and TRBJ1-5; D may be TRBD1 (5 bases). The CDR3 is 13 amino acids. Germline V gene lookup returns CDR1 SNHLY and CDR2 FYNNEI. The CDR3 DNA is TGTGTCAGCAGTAGGGGCGGCAATCAGCCCCAGCATTTT. This codes for CVSSRGGNQPQHF.

The genes are TRBV11-2 and TRBJ1-1; possibly TRBD1 for D (5 bases). Per germline, CDR1 SGHAT and CDR2 FQNNGV. V lost 7 bases to trimming and J lost 6 bases, with 18 bases between them. This CDR3 spans 14 amino acids. In DNA, the CDR3 is TGTGCCAGCACCCCTCCCGGCGGGGGATCTGAAGCTTTCTTT. It is translated as CASTPPGGGSEAFF.

The rearrangement joins TRBV30 to TRBJ1-1; D gene unclear. Looked up from germline, CDR1 is GTSNPN and CDR2 is SVGIG (reference sequence). V shed 0 bases and J shed 1 base, with 15 bases lying between them. CDR3 length: 16 residues. In DNA, the CDR3 is TGTGCCTGGAGTGTAGCGGGAAGGTATCCGAACACTGAAGCTTTCTTT. Its translation is CAWSVAGRYPNTEAFF.

Details on this clone: As the CDR3 is not closed by the conserved phenylalanine or tryptophan, this likely results from a read error. The chain recombines TRBV27 with TRBJ1-2; D call uncertain. Germline loops: CDR1 MNHEY, CDR2 SMNVEV (reference sequence). The CDR3 is 15 residues long. V was clipped by 6 bases and J by 0 bases, with 14 bases between them. The CDR3 here is CASSYQFIPNYGYTL. The DNA of the CDR3 is TGTGCCAGCAGCTACCAATTTATACCTAACTATGGCTACACCCTC.

The V gene is TRBV5-6, the J gene TRBJ2-5; 9 positions match TRBD1. The J call may be wrong; the DNA end is better matched by TRBJ2-7. The CDR3 has 15 amino acids. Germline V gene sequence: CDR1 SGHDT, CDR2 YYEEEE. Here the CDR3 reads CASSTWTGVMYEQYF. In nucleotides, the CDR3 is TGTGCCAGCAGTACTTGGACAGGGGTGATGTACGAGCAGTACTTC.

The J gene is TRBJ1-5, the V gene TRBV5-8; D call uncertain. The CDR3 is 15 amino acids. Germline CDR1 and CDR2: SGHTS and YDEGEE. V lost 7 bases to trimming and J lost 11 bases, with 25 bases between them. The CDR3 DNA is TGTGCCAGCCCGGTGGCAGGACTCCCGTTGGTGGCCCAGCATTTT. It translates to CASPVAGLPLVAQHF.

The chain links TRBV4-1 to TRBJ1-1, with D unclear. V shed 2 bases and J shed 5 bases, with 12 bases lying between them. The CDR3 is 14 amino acids. CDR1 and CDR2 from the germline V gene are MGHRA and YSYEKL. Here the CDR3 DNA reads TGCGCCAGCAGCCAATCCGGAGGCGAGACTGAAGCTTTCTTT. It is translated as CASSQSGGETEAFF.

This clone was observed once. This chain links TRBV5-1 with TRBJ1-2, with TRBD1 matching over 7 bases. This CDR3 region has 16 residues. With 4 bases clipped from V and 9 bases from J, the junction kept 18 bases outside the gene matches. In germline, CDR1 is SGHRS, CDR2 YFSETQ. The CDR3 here is CASSTCSGTDPYSYTF. CDR3 in DNA: TGCGCCAGCAGCACATGTTCCGGGACAGACCCTTATAGCTACACCTTC.

This sequence joins TRBV11-3 and TRBJ1-2; D unclear. Trimming cost V 6 bases and J 3 bases, with 29 bases left between them. The CDR3 extends over 19 amino acids. CDR1 is SGHNT, CDR2 YENEEA, per germline. As DNA, the CDR3 is TGTGCCAGCAGAAGTGACCCGAATGAGGTCCTATGGCCTGACTATGGCTACACCTTC. It translates to CASRSDPNEVLWPDYGYTF.

The rearrangement links TRBV7-6 to TRBJ2-2; 9 bases agree with TRBD1. CDR1 SGHVS and CDR2 FNYEAQ come from the germline V gene. The CDR3 consists of 15 residues. The J segment lost 6 bases and the V segment lost 5 bases, leaving 7 bases of the junction unmatched. The CDR3 sequence: CASSRDRARSGELFF. The CDR3 DNA sequence: TGTGCCAGCAGCCGGGACAGGGCTCGATCCGGGGAGCTGTTTTTT.

The V gene is TRBV7-3, the J gene TRBJ2-3; 10 bases are a match to TRBD2. Germline loops: CDR1 SGHTA, CDR2 FQGTGA. With 5 bases clipped from V and 0 bases from J, the junction kept 11 bases outside the gene matches. This CDR3 comprises 18 residues. The CDR3 nucleotides read TGTGCCAGCAGCCGCTCCGGGACTAGCGAGATTAGCACAGATACGCAGTATTTT. It translates to CASSRSGTSEISTDTQYF.

The V gene is TRBV5-1, the J gene TRBJ2-3, with D unresolved. The CDR3 is made up of 15 amino acids. Trimming removed 1 base from V and 0 bases from J, with 9 bases in between. Germline lookup yields CDR1 SGHRS and CDR2 YFSETQ. CDR3 DNA: TGCGCCAGCAGCTTGAAGAGCCTAAGCACAGATACGCAGTATTTT. The encoded protein is CASSLKSLSTDTQYF. Supplemented by reference TRBV5-1 and TRBJ2-3, the full variable domain reads KAGVTQTPRYLIKTRGQQVTLSCSPISGHRSVSWYQQTPGQGLQFLFEYFSETQRNKGNFPGRFSGRQFSNSRSEMNVSTLELGDSALYLCASSLKSLSTDTQYFGPGTRLTVL.

The J gene is TRBJ2-2, the V gene TRBV7-2, with 7 positions matching TRBD1. Per the germline V gene, CDR1 is SGHTA and CDR2 is FQGNSA. Germline trimming cut 1 base from V and 5 bases from J; bases unmatched to any gene: 7. The CDR3 length is 16 residues. The CDR3 bases are TGTGCCAGCAGCTTAGAAGGGGGCAAAAGAACCGGGGAGCTGTTTTTT. It codes for CASSLEGGKRTGELFF.

The chain carries TRBV25-1 and TRBJ2-5; the match to TRBD1 covers 12 bases. The better agreement between TRBJ2-7 and the DNA end casts doubt on the J call. The CDR3 runs to 15 residues. Germline V lookup: CDR1 MGHDK, CDR2 SYGVNS. The CDR3 nucleotides read TGTGCCAGCAGTGACCGGGACAGGGGGCCTTACGAGCAGTACTTC. Protein sequence: CASSDRDRGPYEQYF.